This TCR beta chain was sequenced during a study of blood T cell repertoires in COVID-19. The V gene end was trimmed by 0 bases and the J gene end by 3 bases; junction bases not matched to a gene: 12. Germline CDR1 is SGHTS and CDR2 is YDEGEE. The CDR3 loop spans 18 amino acids. The authors' processing: Quantification of nucleated cells was approximated via reference gene primer amplification. Generated by immunoSEQ multiplex PCR, the TCRdb table keeps only in-frame clones and is missing some. V, J and clone size derive from that table, while D and trimming were established from the DNA sequence. Of 250,000 or so clones listed, roughly 86% are singletons.

Sequencing input: peripheral blood. This receptor was identified in a woman younger than 45 with acute or convalescent COVID-19. The chain couples TRBV5-8 to TRBJ1-5; TRBD1 matches 7 bases. The CDR3 loop is CASSLVRLSGGFNQPQHF. The CDR3 nucleotides are TGTGCCAGCAGCTTGGTCCGTCTTTCAGGGGGGTTCAATCAGCCCCAGCATTTT.